These T cell receptor beta chains were read from a single sample in a study of blood T cell repertoires in COVID-19. Using immunoSEQ multiplex PCR, the repertoire was profiled, and TCRdb retains in-frame clones only, with some absent. The sample records 70,000 or so clones, just over 90% being singletons. Sequencing used peripheral blood. The source of these receptors is a woman between 18 and 29 years old with acute or convalescent COVID-19. The CDR3 runs from the conserved cysteine through the conserved F or W. A D gene is named only where the DNA matches it firmly.

V	J	D	CDR3	DNA
TRBV19	TRBJ2-3	NA	CASSLASADTQYF	TGTGCCAGTAGCTTAGCTTCGGCAGATACGCAGTATTTT
TRBV28	TRBJ1-3	NA	CASSLIAGLGNTIYF	TGTGCCAGCAGTTTAATTGCGGGGCTTGGAAACACCATATATTTT
TRBV30	TRBJ1-2	NA	CAWSVLVGDLNYGYTF	TGTGCCTGGAGTGTACTTGTCGGGGATCTTAACTATGGCTACACCTTC
TRBV12-5	TRBJ2-2	TRBD2	CASGLGSGGALPGLRELFF	TGTGCTAGTGGTTTGGGTAGCGGGGGGGCCCTACCGGGTCTTCGGGAGCTGTTTTTT
TRBV3-1/TRBV3-2	TRBJ2-7	NA	CASSPIDGSVYEQYF	TGTGCCAGCAGCCCAATTGATGGTAGCGTCTACGAGCAGTACTTC
TRBV29-1	TRBJ2-1	NA	CSVDNRDSNEQFF	TGCAGCGTTGACAACCGGGACTCCAATGAGCAGTTCTTC
TRBV6-5	TRBJ1-2	NA	CASYRTSNYGYTF	TGTGCCAGCTACCGAACATCTAACTATGGCTACACCTTC
TRBV5-4	TRBJ2-1	NA	CASTSGHTNNEQFF	TGTGCCAGCACCTCGGGACATACTAACAATGAGCAGTTCTTC
TRBV15	TRBJ1-5	NA	CATSRARGSNQPQHF	TGTGCCACCAGCAGAGCGAGGGGGTCGAATCAGCCCCAGCATTTT
TRBV18	TRBJ2-5	TRBD1	CASSPKDRGFQETQYF	TGTGCCAGCTCACCAAAGGACAGGGGGTTCCAAGAGACCCAGTACTTC
TRBV2	TRBJ1-3	TRBD1	CASSPPGQIGNTIYF	TGTGCCAGCAGTCCCCCGGGACAGATTGGAAACACCATATATTTT
TRBV7-6	TRBJ2-1	TRBD2	CASSPQRLAGGYNEQFF	TGTGCCAGCAGCCCCCAACGACTAGCGGGAGGATACAATGAGCAGTTCTTC
TRBV5-1	TRBJ1-1	TRBD1	CASSLVQGAGEAFF	TGCGCCAGCAGCTTGGTACAGGGGGCGGGTGAAGCTTTCTTT
TRBV4-2	TRBJ1-1	NA	CASSPQMVATEAFF	TGTGCCAGCAGCCCCCAGATGGTGGCCACTGAAGCTTTCTTT
TRBV7-2	TRBJ2-3	NA	CASSLFRGASADTQYF	TGTGCCAGCAGCTTATTCCGTGGGGCGAGCGCAGATACGCAGTATTTT
TRBV9	TRBJ2-3	NA	CASSVVGGGTDTQYF	TGTGCCAGCAGCGTAGTGGGCGGGGGCACAGATACGCAGTATTTT
TRBV5-1	TRBJ1-2	TRBD1	CASSRGPGTATRYGYTF	TGCGCCAGCAGCCGCGGACCCGGGACAGCGACTCGGTATGGCTACACCTTC
TRBV7-9	TRBJ1-2	NA	CASSLGGSPGGYTF	TGTGCCAGCAGCTTGGGCGGGAGTCCCGGTGGCTACACCTTC
TRBV19	TRBJ2-1	NA	CASSIGLFHNEQFF	TGTGCCAGTAGTATAGGTCTATTCCACAATGAGCAGTTCTTC
TRBV5-4	TRBJ2-1	TRBD2	CASSPRTSSNEQFF	TGTGCCAGCAGCCCTAGGACTAGCAGCAATGAGCAGTTCTTC
TRBV4-2	TRBJ1-1	TRBD1	CASSQWDSNTEAFF	TGTGCCAGCAGCCAGTGGGACAGTAACACTGAAGCTTTCTTT
TRBV7-9	TRBJ2-7	NA	CASSSSSAHPPYEQYF	TGTGCCAGCAGCTCCTCTAGCGCGCACCCCCCCTACGAGCAGTACTTC
TRBV6-1	TRBJ1-6	NA	CASSEQGRSPLHF	TGTGCCAGCAGTGAACAGGGTCGTTCACCCCTCCACTTT
TRBV14	TRBJ1-4	NA	CASSQDQGTNEKLFF	TGTGCCAGCAGCCAAGACCAGGGGACTAATGAAAAACTGTTTTTT
TRBV30	TRBJ2-1	TRBD2	CAWSVSGGNEQFF	TGTGCCTGGAGTGTAAGCGGGGGGAATGAGCAGTTCTTC
TRBV19	TRBJ1-4	NA	CASSIEHLRREKLFF	TGTGCCAGTAGTATCGAGCACCTCCGTCGGGAAAAACTGTTTTTT
TRBV6-5	TRBJ2-1	TRBD1	CASTGQGWGYNEQFF	TGTGCCAGCACGGGACAGGGTTGGGGCTACAATGAGCAGTTCTTC
TRBV3-1/TRBV3-2	TRBJ1-6	NA	CASRNAGVSSPLHF	TGTGCCAGCAGAAACGCAGGGGTGAGTTCACCCCTCCACTTT
TRBV2	TRBJ1-1	TRBD1	CASSEWAGGENTEAFF	TGTGCCAGCAGTGAATGGGCAGGGGGCGAGAACACTGAAGCTTTCTTT
TRBV5-4	TRBJ1-5	NA	CASSSWGTNQPQHF	TGTGCCAGCAGCTCCTGGGGCACAAATCAGCCCCAGCATTTT
TRBV9	TRBJ2-2	NA	CASSPRGAGELFF	TGTGCCAGCAGCCCAAGAGGTGCCGGGGAGCTGTTTTTT